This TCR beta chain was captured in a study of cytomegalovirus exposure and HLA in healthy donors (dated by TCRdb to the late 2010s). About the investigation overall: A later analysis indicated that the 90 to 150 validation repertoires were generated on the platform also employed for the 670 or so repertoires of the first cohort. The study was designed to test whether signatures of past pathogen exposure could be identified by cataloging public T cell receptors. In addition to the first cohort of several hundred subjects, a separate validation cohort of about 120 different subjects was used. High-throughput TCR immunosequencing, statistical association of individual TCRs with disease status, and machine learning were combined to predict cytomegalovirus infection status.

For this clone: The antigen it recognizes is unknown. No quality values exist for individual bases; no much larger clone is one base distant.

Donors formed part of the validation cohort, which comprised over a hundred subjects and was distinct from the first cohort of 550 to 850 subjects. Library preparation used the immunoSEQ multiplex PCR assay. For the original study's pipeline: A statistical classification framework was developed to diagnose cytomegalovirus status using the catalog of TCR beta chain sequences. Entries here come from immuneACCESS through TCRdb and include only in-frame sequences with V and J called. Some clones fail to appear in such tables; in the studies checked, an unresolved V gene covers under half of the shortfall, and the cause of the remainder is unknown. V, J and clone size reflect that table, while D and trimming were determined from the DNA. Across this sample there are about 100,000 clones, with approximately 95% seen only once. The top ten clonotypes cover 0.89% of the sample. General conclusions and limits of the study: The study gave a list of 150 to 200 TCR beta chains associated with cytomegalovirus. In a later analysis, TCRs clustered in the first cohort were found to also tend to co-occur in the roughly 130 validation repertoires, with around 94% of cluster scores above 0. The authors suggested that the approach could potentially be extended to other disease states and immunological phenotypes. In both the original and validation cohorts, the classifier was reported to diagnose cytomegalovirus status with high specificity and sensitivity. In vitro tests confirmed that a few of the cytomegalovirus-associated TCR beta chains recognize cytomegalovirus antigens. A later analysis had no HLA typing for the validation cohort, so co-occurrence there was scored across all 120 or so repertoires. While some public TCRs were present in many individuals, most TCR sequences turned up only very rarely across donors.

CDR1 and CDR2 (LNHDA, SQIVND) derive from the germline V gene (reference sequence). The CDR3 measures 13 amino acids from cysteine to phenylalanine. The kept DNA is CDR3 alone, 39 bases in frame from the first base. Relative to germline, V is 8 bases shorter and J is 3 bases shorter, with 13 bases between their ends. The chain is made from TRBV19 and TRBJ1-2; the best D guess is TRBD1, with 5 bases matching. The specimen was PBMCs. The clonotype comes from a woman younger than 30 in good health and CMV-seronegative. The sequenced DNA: TGTGCCAGTGGCCTCGGGGGGGACTATGGCTACACCTTC. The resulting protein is CASGLGGDYGYTF.